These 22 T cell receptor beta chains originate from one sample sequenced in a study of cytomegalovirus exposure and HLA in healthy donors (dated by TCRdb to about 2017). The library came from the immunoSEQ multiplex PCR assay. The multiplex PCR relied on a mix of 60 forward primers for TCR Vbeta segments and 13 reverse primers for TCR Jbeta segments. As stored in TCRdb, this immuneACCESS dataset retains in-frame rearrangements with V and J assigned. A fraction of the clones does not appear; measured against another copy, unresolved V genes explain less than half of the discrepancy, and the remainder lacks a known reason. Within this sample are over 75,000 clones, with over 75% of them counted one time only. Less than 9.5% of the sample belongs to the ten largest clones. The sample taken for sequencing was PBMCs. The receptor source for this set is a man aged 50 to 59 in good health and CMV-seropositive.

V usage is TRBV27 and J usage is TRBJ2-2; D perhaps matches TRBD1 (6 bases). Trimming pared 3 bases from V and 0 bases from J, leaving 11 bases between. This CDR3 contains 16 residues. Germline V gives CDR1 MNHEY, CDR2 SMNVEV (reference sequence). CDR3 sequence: CASSFDRRSNTGELFF. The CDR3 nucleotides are TGTGCCAGCAGTTTTGACAGGCGTTCGAACACCGGGGAGCTGTTTTTT.

The DNA of the CDR3 is TGTGCCAGCAGTTATCGGGTCTATTTACAAGAGACCCAGTACTTC. It translates to CASSYRVYLQETQYF. V and J are TRBV6-5 and TRBJ2-5; D is unclear. From germline, CDR1 is MNHEY and CDR2 SVGAGI. Deletions cut 3 bases from V and 2 bases from J, with 13 bases between. The CDR3 is made up of 15 amino acids.

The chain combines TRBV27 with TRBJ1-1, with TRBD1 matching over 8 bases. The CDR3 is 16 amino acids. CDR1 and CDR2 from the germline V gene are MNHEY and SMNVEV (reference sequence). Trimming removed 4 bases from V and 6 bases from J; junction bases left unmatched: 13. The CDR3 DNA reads TGTGCCAGCAGTTCTGAAAGCAGGGGGCTTTTCGCTGAAGCTTTCTTT. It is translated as CASSSESRGLFAEAFF.

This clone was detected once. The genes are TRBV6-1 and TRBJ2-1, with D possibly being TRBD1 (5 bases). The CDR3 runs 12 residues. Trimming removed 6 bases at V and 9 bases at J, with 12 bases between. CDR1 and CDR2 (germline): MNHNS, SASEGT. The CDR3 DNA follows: TGTGCCAGCAGGGCAGGGATGGGTGAGCAGTTCTTC. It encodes CASRAGMGEQFF.

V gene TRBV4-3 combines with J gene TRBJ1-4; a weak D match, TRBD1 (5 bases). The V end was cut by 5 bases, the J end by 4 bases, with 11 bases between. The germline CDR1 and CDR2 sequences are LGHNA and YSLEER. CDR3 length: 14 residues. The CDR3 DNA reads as TGCGCCAGCAGCTTGACGGACAATAATGAAAAACTGTTTTTT. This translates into CASSLTDNNEKLFF.

Here the CDR3 reads CASSLTGFDYGYTF. The CDR3 DNA is TGTGCCAGCAGCTTAACAGGGTTTGACTATGGCTACACCTTC. The chain is built from TRBV5-4 and TRBJ1-2, with D maybe TRBD1 (6 bases). With 2 bases removed from V and 3 bases from J, the gap between germline ends came to 11 bases. Germline V lookup: CDR1 SGHNT, CDR2 YYREEE (reference sequence). This CDR3 has 14 residues.

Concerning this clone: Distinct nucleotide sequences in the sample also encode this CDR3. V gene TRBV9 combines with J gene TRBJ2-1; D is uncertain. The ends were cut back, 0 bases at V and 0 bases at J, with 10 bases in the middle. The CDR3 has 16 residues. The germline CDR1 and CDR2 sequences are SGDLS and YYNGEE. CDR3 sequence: CASSVGGGSSYNEQFF. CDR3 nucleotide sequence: TGTGCCAGCAGCGTAGGCGGCGGTAGCTCCTACAATGAGCAGTTCTTC.

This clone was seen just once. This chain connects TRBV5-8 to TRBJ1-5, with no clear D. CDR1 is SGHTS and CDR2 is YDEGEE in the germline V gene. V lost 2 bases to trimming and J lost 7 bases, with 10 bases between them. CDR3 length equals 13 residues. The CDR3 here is CASSFGDLQPQHF. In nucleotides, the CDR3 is TGTGCCAGCAGCTTCGGGGATTTGCAGCCCCAGCATTTT.

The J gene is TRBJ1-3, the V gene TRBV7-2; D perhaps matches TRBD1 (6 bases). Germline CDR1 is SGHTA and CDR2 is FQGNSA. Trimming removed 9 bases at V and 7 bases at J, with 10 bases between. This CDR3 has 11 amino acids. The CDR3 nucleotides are TGTGCCAGTTCAGGGGCGAACACCATATATTTT. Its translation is CASSGANTIYF.

The CDR3 reads CATMAQGARDYGYTF. The CDR3 DNA follows: TGTGCCACTATGGCGCAGGGGGCGCGCGACTATGGCTACACCTTC. The chain joins TRBV6-5 to TRBJ1-2; 8 nucleotides agree with TRBD1. This CDR3 has 15 residues. The V gene end was trimmed by 10 bases and the J gene end by 3 bases; junction bases not matched to a gene: 13. Germline-derived CDR1 and CDR2 are MNHEY and SVGAGI.

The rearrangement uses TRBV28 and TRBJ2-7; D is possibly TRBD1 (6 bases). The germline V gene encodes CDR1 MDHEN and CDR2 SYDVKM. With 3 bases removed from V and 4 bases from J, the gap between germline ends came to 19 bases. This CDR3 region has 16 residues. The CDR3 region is CASSFALRGQRYEQYF. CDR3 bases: TGTGCCAGCAGTTTTGCCCTCCGCGGACAGAGGTACGAGCAGTACTTC.

The CDR3 loop is CASSLVMTDYEQYF. CDR3 sequence (DNA): TGTGCCAGCAGCTTAGTTATGACAGATTACGAGCAGTACTTC. The genes are TRBV7-2 and TRBJ2-7, with D maybe TRBD1 (5 bases). Germline CDR1 is SGHTA and CDR2 is FQGNSA. The CDR3 runs to 14 residues. V was shortened by 1 base and J by 4 bases, with 11 bases between the two germline ends. The full variable domain, in which reference TRBV7-2 and TRBJ2-7 provide the parts outside the CDR3, is GAGVSQSPSNKVTEKGKDVELRCDPISGHTALYWYRQSLGQGLEFLIYFQGNSAPDKSGLPSDRFSAERTGGSVSTLTIQRTQQEDSAVYLCASSLVMTDYEQYFGPGTRLTVT.

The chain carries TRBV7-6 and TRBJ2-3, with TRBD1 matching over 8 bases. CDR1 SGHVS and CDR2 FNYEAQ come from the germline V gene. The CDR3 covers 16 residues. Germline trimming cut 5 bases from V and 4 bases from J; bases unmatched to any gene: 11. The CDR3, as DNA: TGTGCCAGCAGCCGAAGAACCAGGGGGCGATCAGATACGCAGTATTTT. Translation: CASSRRTRGRSDTQYF.

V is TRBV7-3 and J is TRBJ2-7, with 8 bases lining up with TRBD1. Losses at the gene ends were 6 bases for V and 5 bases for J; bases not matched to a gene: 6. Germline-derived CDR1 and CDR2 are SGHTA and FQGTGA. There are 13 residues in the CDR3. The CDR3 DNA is TGTGCCAGCAGGAAGGACAGGGACCACGAGCAGTACTTC. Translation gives CASRKDRDHEQYF.

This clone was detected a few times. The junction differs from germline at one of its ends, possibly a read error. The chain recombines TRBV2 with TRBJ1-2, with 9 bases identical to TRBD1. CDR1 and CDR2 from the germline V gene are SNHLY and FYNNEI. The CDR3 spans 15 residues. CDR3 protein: CASSEGQGGNYGYPF. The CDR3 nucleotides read TGTGCCAGCAGTGAAGGACAGGGGGGGAACTATGGCTACCCCTTC.

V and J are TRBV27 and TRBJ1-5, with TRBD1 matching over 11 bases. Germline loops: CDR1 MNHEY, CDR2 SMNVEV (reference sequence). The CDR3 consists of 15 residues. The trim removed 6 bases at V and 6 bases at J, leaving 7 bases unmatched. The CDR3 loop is CASRQGQGAGQPQHF. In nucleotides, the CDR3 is TGTGCCAGCAGACAAGGACAGGGGGCGGGTCAGCCCCAGCATTTT.

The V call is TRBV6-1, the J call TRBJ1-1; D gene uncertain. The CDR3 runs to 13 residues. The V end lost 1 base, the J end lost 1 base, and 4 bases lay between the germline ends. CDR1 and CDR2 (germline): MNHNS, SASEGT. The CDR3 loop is CASSEGRNTEAFF. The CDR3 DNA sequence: TGTGCCAGCAGTGAAGGTAGGAACACTGAAGCTTTCTTT.

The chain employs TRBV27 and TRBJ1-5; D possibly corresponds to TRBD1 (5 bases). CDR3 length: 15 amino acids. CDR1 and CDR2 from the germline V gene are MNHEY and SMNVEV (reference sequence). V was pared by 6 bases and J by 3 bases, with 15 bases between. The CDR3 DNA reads TGTGCCAGCAGCATACTGGGAGGGGACAATCAGCCCCAGCATTTT. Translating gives CASSILGGDNQPQHF.

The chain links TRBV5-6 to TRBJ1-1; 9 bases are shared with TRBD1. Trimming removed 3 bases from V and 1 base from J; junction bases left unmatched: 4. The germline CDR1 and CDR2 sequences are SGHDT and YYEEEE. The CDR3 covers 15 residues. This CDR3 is CASSWRTGANTEAFF. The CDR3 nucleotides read TGTGCCAGCAGCTGGCGGACAGGGGCGAACACTGAAGCTTTCTTT.

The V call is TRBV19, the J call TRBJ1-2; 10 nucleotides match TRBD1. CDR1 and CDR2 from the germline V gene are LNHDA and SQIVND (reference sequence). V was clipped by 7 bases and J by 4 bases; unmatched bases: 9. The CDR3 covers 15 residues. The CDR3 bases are TGTGCCAGTACCCCGGGACAGGGGATTGGCTATGGCTACACCTTC. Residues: CASTPGQGIGYGYTF.

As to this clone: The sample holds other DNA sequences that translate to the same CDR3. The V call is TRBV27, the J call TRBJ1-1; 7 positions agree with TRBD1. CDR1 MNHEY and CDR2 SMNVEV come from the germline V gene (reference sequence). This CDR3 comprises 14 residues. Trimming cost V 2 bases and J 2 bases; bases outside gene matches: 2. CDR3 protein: CASSLGTANTEAFF. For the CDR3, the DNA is TGTGCCAGCAGTTTAGGGACAGCCAACACTGAAGCTTTCTTT.

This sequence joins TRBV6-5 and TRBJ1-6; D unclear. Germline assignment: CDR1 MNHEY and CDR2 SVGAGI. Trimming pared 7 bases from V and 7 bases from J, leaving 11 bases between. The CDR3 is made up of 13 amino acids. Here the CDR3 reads CASNRGSNSPLHF. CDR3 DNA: TGTGCCAGCAACCGGGGTTCCAATTCACCCCTCCACTTT.